This TCR beta chain was observed in a study of T cell changes during pregnancy in multiple sclerosis. The germline V and J ends were trimmed by 3 bases and 3 bases, with 12 bases remaining between them. This CDR3 has 14 amino acids. Germline V gene sequence: CDR1 SGHRS, CDR2 YFSETQ. Only in-frame clones appear in the TCRdb table, and some are missing; sequencing was by immunoSEQ multiplex PCR. The table records around 63,000 clones, roughly nine tenths of them present only once. The chain joins TRBV5-1 to TRBJ1-2, with a weak D call TRBD1 (6 bases). The source material was peripheral blood, sampled after pregnancy. The source of this sequence is a female donor with multiple sclerosis, enrolled in a pregnancy study. CDR3 bases: TGCGCCAGCAGCTCCTTATCAGGGGACTATGGCTACACCTTC. Translating gives CASSSLSGDYGYTF.